The T cell receptor beta chain under discussion was sequenced for a study of blood T cell repertoires in COVID-19. Study background: Samples of COVID-19 (acute and convalescent) were obtained from the United States, Italy and Spain.

Source study methods: Cell counts per sample came from amplifying reference gene primers. TCRdb's table, derived via immunoSEQ multiplex PCR, lists solely in-frame clones and lacks some. That table supplies the V and J calls and clone size; D and trimming were determined from the DNA. The sample contains roughly 150,000 clones, around 85% of which appear only once. The CDR3 is made up of 12 amino acids. Trimming shortened V by 4 bases and J by 0 bases, and 4 bases separated the two germline ends. Germline V gives CDR1 LGHDT, CDR2 YNNKEL (reference sequence). The chain recombines TRBV3-1 (or the pseudogene TRBV3-2) with TRBJ2-7; D is unresolved. This clonotype originated in a human donor in a cohort sampled during active COVID-19. The specimen was peripheral blood. The CDR3 DNA follows: TGTGCCAGCAGCCTGAGCTCCTACGAGCAGTACTTC. Residues: CASSLSSYEQYF.